Sequencing of this TCR beta chain was carried out in a study of T cell responses to AZD1222 COVID-19 vaccine. Study results and limitations: The study found Spike-specific TCR breadth and depth rose after two AZD1222 doses.

V lost 0 bases, J lost 6 bases, and 2 bases stayed unmatched. The CDR3 spans 15 residues. CDR1 and CDR2 from the germline V gene are LGHNA and YSLEER. TCRdb keeps only in-frame clones here, not all; method: immunoSEQ multiplex PCR. The sample contains roughly 150,000 clones, less than 95% of which appear only once. With regard to this clone: Its antigen remains unknown.

The chain recombines TRBV4-3 with TRBJ1-4; 9 positions agree with TRBD1. The source of this sequence is an adult in good health. Sample: peripheral blood, taken on day 0 of AZD1222 vaccination. CDR3 DNA sequence: TGCGCCAGCAGCCAAGAGGGACAGGGTGATGAAAAACTGTTTTTT. As protein: CASSQEGQGDEKLFF.